This is a list of T cell receptor beta chains from one sample in a study of blood T cell repertoires in COVID-19. The method was immunoSEQ multiplex PCR; TCRdb's version includes in-frame clones alone and lacks a portion of them. The sample lists 270,000 or so clones, about nine tenths occurring once. Sequences were obtained from peripheral blood. The receptor source for this set is a woman aged 25 to 45 with active or convalescent COVID-19. Each CDR3 is given with its conserved first and last residue. Each record gives: D gene, clone size, J gene, V gene, CDR3 DNA, CDR3 protein. The D gene is left open where the match is weak. Where a row states a size, it is once, few, many or the class of an expanded clone; other rows omit it.

D: .; size: .; J: TRBJ1-2; V: TRBV9; DNA: TGTGCCAGCAGCGGTACTCTTGCCGGGACAGGCTACACCTTC; CDR3: CASSGTLAGTGYTF
D: .; size: few; J: TRBJ1-3; V: TRBV4-2; DNA: TGTGCCAGCAGCCAACATATTACGGGTACTGGAAACACCATATATTTT; CDR3: CASSQHITGTGNTIYF
D: .; size: once; J: TRBJ1-1; V: TRBV3-1/TRBV3-2; DNA: TGTGCCAGCAGCCAAATAAGGGGGACTGAAGCTTTCTTT; CDR3: CASSQIRGTEAFF
D: TRBD1; size: once; J: TRBJ1-2; V: TRBV18; DNA: TGTGCCAGCTCACCCCAGACAGGGGCTGGCTACACCTTC; CDR3: CASSPQTGAGYTF
D: .; size: .; J: TRBJ2-3; V: TRBV4-1; DNA: TGCGCCAGCAGCCTAGGCCCCTGGGAGGATACGCAGTATTTT; CDR3: CASSLGPWEDTQYF
D: .; size: .; J: TRBJ1-2; V: TRBV12-3/TRBV12-4; DNA: TGTGCCAGCAGCCAACAGGCTTATGGCTACACCTTC; CDR3: CASSQQAYGYTF
D: TRBD2; size: .; J: TRBJ2-3; V: TRBV6-5; DNA: TGTGCCAGCAGTTCCCCGAGTAGCGGGAGCACAGATACGCAGTATTTT; CDR3: CASSSPSSGSTDTQYF
D: TRBD1; size: .; J: TRBJ1-5; V: TRBV19; DNA: TGTGCCAGTAGTCCCAGGGGGCGGGAACCCCAGCATTTT; CDR3: CASSPRGREPQHF
D: TRBD1; size: .; J: TRBJ2-7; V: TRBV7-3; DNA: TGTGCCAGCAGCTTTACCGGGACAGGGGGATACTACGAGCAGTACTTC; CDR3: CASSFTGTGGYYEQYF
D: TRBD2; size: .; J: TRBJ2-2; V: TRBV6-6; DNA: TGTGCCAGCAGACCGGGACTAGCGGGGGGGACCGGGGAGCTGTTTTTT; CDR3: CASRPGLAGGTGELFF
D: .; size: .; J: TRBJ2-7; V: TRBV2; DNA: TGTGCCGGAGAGCAGGGATACGAGCAGTACTTC; CDR3: CAGEQGYEQYF
D: TRBD2; size: .; J: TRBJ2-2; V: TRBV7-9; DNA: TGTGCCAGCAGCGCTTTAGCGGGGGCCCACACCGGGGAGCTGTTTTTT; CDR3: CASSALAGAHTGELFF
D: .; size: .; J: TRBJ2-1; V: TRBV4-2; DNA: TGTGCCAGCAGCCAGGGAGAGGGGGTTATTTCGGGCTCCTACAATGAGCAGTTCTTC; CDR3: CASSQGEGVISGSYNEQFF
D: .; size: few; J: TRBJ1-6; V: TRBV13; DNA: TGTGCCAGCAGCCCCTCGCCGCGGGAGGTGGATTCACCCCTCCACTTT; CDR3: CASSPSPREVDSPLHF
D: TRBD1; size: .; J: TRBJ1-1; V: TRBV28; DNA: TGTGCCAGCAGTTTATCCGGACAGGGTACGACTGAAGCTTTCTTT; CDR3: CASSLSGQGTTEAFF
D: TRBD2; size: .; J: TRBJ2-2; V: TRBV30; DNA: TGTGCCTGGAACGGGCTAGCGGGGGGGAACACCGGGGAGCTGTTTTTT; CDR3: CAWNGLAGGNTGELFF
D: .; size: .; J: TRBJ2-1; V: TRBV21-1; DNA: TGTGCCAGCAACTATCTTCGGGGGAGCTCCTACAATGAGCAGTTCTTC; CDR3: CASNYLRGSSYNEQFF
D: .; size: .; J: TRBJ1-1; V: TRBV28; DNA: TGTGCCAGCAGTTTTGCGGGGGGCGGGAACACTGAAGCTTTCTTT; CDR3: CASSFAGGGNTEAFF
D: .; size: .; J: TRBJ1-1; V: TRBV19; DNA: TGTGCCAGTAGTGGGAGGGGGAGTGTCGCTGAAGCTTTCTTT; CDR3: CASSGRGSVAEAFF
D: .; size: .; J: TRBJ1-4; V: TRBV29-1; DNA: TGCAGCGTTGGTTCGGGACTGACGAATGAAAAACTGTTTTTT; CDR3: CSVGSGLTNEKLFF
D: TRBD1; size: .; J: TRBJ1-2; V: TRBV20-1; DNA: TGCAGTGCTAGTGTCCCGACAGGGTTCCATGGCTACACCTTC; CDR3: CSASVPTGFHGYTF
D: .; size: .; J: TRBJ2-7; V: TRBV24-1; DNA: TGTGCCACCAGTCAGGGATTCGAGCAGTACTTC; CDR3: CATSQGFEQYF
D: .; size: .; J: TRBJ1-4; V: TRBV18; DNA: TGTGCCAGCTCACGAGGGCAAAATGAAAAACTGTTTTTT; CDR3: CASSRGQNEKLFF
D: .; size: .; J: TRBJ2-1; V: TRBV19; DNA: TGTGCCAGTAGTATAAGGGGCCTTCAGGGGTTGGATGAGCAGTTCTTC; CDR3: CASSIRGLQGLDEQFF
D: .; size: .; J: TRBJ1-1; V: TRBV4-1; DNA: TGCGCCAGCAGCCAAGATCCCGAGATGTTAGCTTTCTTT; CDR3: CASSQDPEMLAFF
D: TRBD2; size: .; J: TRBJ2-7; V: TRBV3-1/TRBV3-2; DNA: TGTGCCAGCATTCGAGGCGGGGGTGACTCCTACGAGCAGTACTTC; CDR3: CASIRGGGDSYEQYF
D: .; size: .; J: TRBJ2-5; V: TRBV7-9; DNA: TGTGCCAGCAGCCTCGCCCGGCGGGGGACCCAGTACTTC; CDR3: CASSLARRGTQYF
D: .; size: once; J: TRBJ1-3; V: TRBV5-5; DNA: TGTGCCAGCACTCTAGGGGCATGGCGGGGAAACACCATATATTTT; CDR3: CASTLGAWRGNTIYF
D: TRBD2; size: once; J: TRBJ2-3; V: TRBV7-2; DNA: TGTGCCAGCAGCTTAAATCATGGTGGGCGGGGGAGACCAGATACGCAGTATTTT; CDR3: CASSLNHGGRGRPDTQYF
D: .; size: once; J: TRBJ2-1; V: TRBV29-1; DNA: TGCAGCGTAAACAGGGAACGCAATGAGCAGTTCTTC; CDR3: CSVNRERNEQFF
D: .; size: .; J: TRBJ1-2; V: TRBV28; DNA: TGTGCCAGCAGTTTAGGCAATAACTATGGCTACACCTTC; CDR3: CASSLGNNYGYTF
D: .; size: .; J: TRBJ1-3; V: TRBV6-1; DNA: TGTGCCAGCAGTGAAGCCGCGACAGGTTTCTCTGGAAACACCATATATTTT; CDR3: CASSEAATGFSGNTIYF
D: .; size: few; J: TRBJ2-7; V: TRBV27; DNA: TGTGCCAGCGGGCCCCAGCAGTACTTC; CDR3: CASGPQQYF
D: TRBD1; size: .; J: TRBJ2-5; V: TRBV6-1; DNA: TGTGCCAGCAGTGAAGCGACAGGGGGCCAAGAGACCCAGTACTTC; CDR3: CASSEATGGQETQYF
D: TRBD1; size: .; J: TRBJ2-2; V: TRBV5-1; DNA: TGCGCCAGCAGCCCAGCGACAGGGTTAATGGCCGGGGAGCTGTTTTTT; CDR3: CASSPATGLMAGELFF
D: TRBD2; size: once; J: TRBJ2-5; V: TRBV6-1; DNA: TGTGCCAGCAGTGAACTGGCGGGGGGTGCAGAGACCCAGTACTTC; CDR3: CASSELAGGAETQYF
D: .; size: .; J: TRBJ1-5; V: TRBV7-2; DNA: TGTGCCAGCAGCCGTGGGGGGGGGCATCAGCCCCAGCATTTT; CDR3: CASSRGGGHQPQHF
D: TRBD2; size: .; J: TRBJ2-1; V: TRBV2; DNA: TGTGCCAGCAGTTCCCCGGGACTAGTAAGGTTCTTC; CDR3: CASSSPGLVRFF
D: TRBD2; size: .; J: TRBJ2-5; V: TRBV12-3/TRBV12-4; DNA: TGTGCCAGCAATGCAGCGGGGAAGACCCAGTACTTC; CDR3: CASNAAGKTQYF
D: TRBD1; size: .; J: TRBJ1-2; V: TRBV7-2; DNA: TGTGCCAGCAGCAGACCGGGACAGTGGACCACCTTC; CDR3: CASSRPGQWTTF
D: .; size: once; J: TRBJ2-7; V: TRBV27; DNA: TGTGCCAGCAGTCAACGACAGGCTACCTACGAGCAGTACTTC; CDR3: CASSQRQATYEQYF
D: TRBD1; size: .; J: TRBJ2-2; V: TRBV2; DNA: TGTGCCAGCAGGGACAGGGTCGGGGCCGGGGAGCTGTTTTTT; CDR3: CASRDRVGAGELFF
D: .; size: .; J: TRBJ1-2; V: TRBV5-6; DNA: TGTGCCAGCAGCTTAAAGCGGGCAGGCTATGGCTACACCTTC; CDR3: CASSLKRAGYGYTF
D: .; size: .; J: TRBJ2-4; V: TRBV24-1; DNA: TGTGCCACCAGTGACCCCCGAGCGGGAGCCAAAAACATTCAGTACTTC; CDR3: CATSDPRAGAKNIQYF
D: .; size: few; J: TRBJ2-6; V: TRBV19; DNA: TGTGCCAGTAGTTGGCCTGGGGCCAACGTCCTGACTTTC; CDR3: CASSWPGANVLTF
D: .; size: .; J: TRBJ1-4; V: TRBV18; DNA: TGTGCCAGCTCCCCCTCAGCGGGGAGGACTAATGAAAAACTGTTTTTT; CDR3: CASSPSAGRTNEKLFF
D: .; size: .; J: TRBJ2-7; V: TRBV7-2; DNA: TGTGCCAGCAGGCCGCCGGGCAGGGGAAACGAGCAGTACTTC; CDR3: CASRPPGRGNEQYF
D: .; size: .; J: TRBJ1-5; V: TRBV2; DNA: TGTGCCAGCAGCCCGGGGGACTATAGCAATCAGCCCCAGCATTTT; CDR3: CASSPGDYSNQPQHF
D: TRBD2; size: .; J: TRBJ2-2; V: TRBV7-9; DNA: TGTGCCAGCAGCCGGACTAGCGGGGAGCTGTTTTTT; CDR3: CASSRTSGELFF
D: TRBD1; size: .; J: TRBJ1-2; V: TRBV18; DNA: TGTGCCAGCTCACCGGGCAGGGGGCCGGATGGCTACACCTTC; CDR3: CASSPGRGPDGYTF
D: TRBD1; size: .; J: TRBJ1-6; V: TRBV6-6; DNA: TGTGCCAGCAGTTCCATGGACAGGGCCTATAATTCACCCCTCCACTTT; CDR3: CASSSMDRAYNSPLHF
D: .; size: .; J: TRBJ1-1; V: TRBV2; DNA: TGTGCCAGCAGTTTGGAGGGGTTGGGCACTGAAGCTTTCTTT; CDR3: CASSLEGLGTEAFF
D: TRBD1; size: .; J: TRBJ1-1; V: TRBV19; DNA: TGTGCCAGTAGTTCTCCTGGACAGGCAATGAACACTGAAGCTTTCTTT; CDR3: CASSSPGQAMNTEAFF
D: TRBD1; size: .; J: TRBJ2-1; V: TRBV29-1; DNA: TGCAGCGCCCGAGCCCAGGGGGCCGGGAATGAGCAGTTCTTC; CDR3: CSARAQGAGNEQFF
D: TRBD1; size: .; J: TRBJ1-3; V: TRBV10-2; DNA: TGCGCCAGCAGCCCACAGGGGATCTCTGGAAACACCATATATTTT; CDR3: CASSPQGISGNTIYF